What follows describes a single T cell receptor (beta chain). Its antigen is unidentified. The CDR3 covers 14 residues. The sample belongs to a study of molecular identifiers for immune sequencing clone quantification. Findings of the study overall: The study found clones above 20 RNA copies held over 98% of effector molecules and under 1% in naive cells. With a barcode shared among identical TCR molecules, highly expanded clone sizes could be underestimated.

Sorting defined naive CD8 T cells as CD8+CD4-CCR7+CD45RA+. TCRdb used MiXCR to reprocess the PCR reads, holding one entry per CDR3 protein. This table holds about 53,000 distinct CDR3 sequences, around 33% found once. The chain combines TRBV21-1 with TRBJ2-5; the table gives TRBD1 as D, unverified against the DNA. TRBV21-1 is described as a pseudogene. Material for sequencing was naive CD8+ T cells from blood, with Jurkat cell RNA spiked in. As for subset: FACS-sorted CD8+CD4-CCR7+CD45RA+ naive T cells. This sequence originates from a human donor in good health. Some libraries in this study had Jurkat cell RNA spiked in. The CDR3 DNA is TGTGCCAGCAGGGGACATTTCTGGCTAGAGACCCAGTACTTC. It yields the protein CASRGHFWLETQYF.